One and the same sample provided the 14 T cell receptor beta chains below, sequenced in a study of blood T cell repertoires in COVID-19. Some clones are missing from TCRdb's copy, which holds only in-frame ones; the method was immunoSEQ multiplex PCR. In the table there are roughly 56,000 clones, about 88% of which are singletons. The sample taken for sequencing was peripheral blood. These receptors were obtained from a woman aged 60-75 years with COVID-19, enrolled during active disease.

The chain is built from TRBV28 and TRBJ1-2; D possibly corresponds to TRBD1 (6 bases). V was shortened by 6 bases and J by 4 bases, with 18 bases between the two germline ends. Germline V lookup: CDR1 MDHEN, CDR2 SYDVKM. The CDR3 has 15 residues. The CDR3 protein is CASSTLPDSTYGYTF. The CDR3 DNA sequence: TGTGCCAGCAGCACCCTTCCGGACAGCACCTATGGCTACACCTTC.

The chain is built from TRBV4-3 and TRBJ2-7, with D perhaps matching TRBD1 (5 bases). This CDR3 spans 13 amino acids. The germline V and J ends were trimmed by 4 bases and 6 bases, with 13 bases remaining between them. Germline V gene sequence: CDR1 LGHNA, CDR2 YSLEER. CDR3 loop: CASSPQGVGEQYF. DNA of the CDR3: TGCGCCAGCAGCCCCCAGGGCGTTGGCGAGCAGTACTTC.

The chain joins TRBV4-1 to TRBJ1-3; tentatively, D is TRBD1 (5 bases). V lost 1 base and J 0 bases, leaving 10 bases between the germline ends. Germline lookup yields CDR1 MGHRA and CDR2 YSYEKL. This CDR3 has 16 amino acids. The CDR3 region is CASSQAPGRSGNTIYF. CDR3 nucleotides: TGCGCCAGCAGCCAAGCCCCAGGGCGCTCTGGAAACACCATATATTTT.

This sequence joins TRBV19 and TRBJ2-2; 12 nucleotides line up with TRBD2. Per germline, CDR1 LNHDA and CDR2 SQIVND (reference sequence). V gave up 5 bases and J gave up 3 bases; unmatched junction bases: 7. There are 17 residues in the CDR3. Here the CDR3 reads CASSWASGGADTGELFF. The CDR3, as DNA: TGTGCCAGTAGTTGGGCTAGCGGGGGGGCCGACACCGGGGAGCTGTTTTTT.

The chain links TRBV4-2 to TRBJ2-5; 8 bases line up with TRBD2. J gave up 5 bases and V 1 base, and 9 bases lay outside the gene matches. This CDR3 region has 16 residues. Germline V gene lookup returns CDR1 LGHNA and CDR2 YNFKEQ. The CDR3 sequence: CASSQALGGAGETQYF. Here the CDR3 DNA reads TGTGCCAGCAGCCAAGCGCTCGGGGGGGCCGGTGAGACCCAGTACTTC.

The chain recombines TRBV7-6 with TRBJ1-3; D gene uncertain. The CDR3 spans 17 residues. Germline V gene sequence: CDR1 SGHVS, CDR2 FNYEAQ. V lost 5 bases and J lost 4, with 21 bases in between. CDR3 loop: CASSQRSGSYSGNTIYF. The CDR3 region has the DNA TGTGCCAGCAGCCAACGATCGGGATCGTACTCAGGAAACACCATATATTTT.

Of note for this clone: The same CDR3 can be traced to other DNA sequences in this sample. This chain uses TRBV5-8 with TRBJ2-1, with a possible D match to TRBD1 (6 bases). In germline, CDR1 is SGHTS, CDR2 YDEGEE. Between the trimmed V and J ends, which lost 0 bases and 0 bases, there was a span of 7 bases. CDR3 length equals 15 residues. This CDR3 is CASSLGTVSYNEQFF. The CDR3 nucleotides are TGTGCCAGCAGCTTGGGGACAGTCTCCTACAATGAGCAGTTCTTC. The entire variable domain, with the rest obtained from reference TRBV5-8 and TRBJ2-1, is as follows: EAGVTQSPTHLIKTRGQQATLRCSPISGHTSVYWYQQALGLGLQFLLWYDEGEERNRGNFPPRFSGRQFPNYSSELNVNALELEDSALYLCASSLGTVSYNEQFFGPGTRLTVL.

The V and J genes are TRBV6-1 and TRBJ2-7, with D perhaps matching TRBD1 (6 bases). The CDR3 runs 15 residues. V shed 3 bases and J shed 3 bases, with 15 bases lying between them. Germline CDR1 reads MNHNS; CDR2 reads SASEGT. CDR3 nucleotides: TGTGCCAGCAGTGATCTTTCGACAGGCTTCTACGAGCAGTACTTC. This codes for CASSDLSTGFYEQYF.

The chain couples TRBV5-1 to TRBJ2-3; the D is unclear. Germline V gives CDR1 SGHRS, CDR2 YFSETQ. V was clipped by 4 bases and J by 1 base, with 16 bases between them. The CDR3 has 16 residues. This CDR3 is CASSLQGARGTDTQYF. The CDR3, as DNA: TGCGCCAGCAGCCTCCAAGGTGCACGGGGCACAGATACGCAGTATTTT.

Only a few counts were recorded for this clone. The chain has TRBV9 and TRBJ2-5; a weak D match, TRBD1 (7 bases). Germline CDR1 and CDR2: SGDLS and YYNGEE. Trimming removed 4 bases from V and 5 bases from J, with 18 bases in between. This CDR3 spans 15 amino acids. The CDR3 DNA sequence: TGTGCCAGCAGCCCCCGACAGGGAGGAGGGGAGACCCAGTACTTC. As protein: CASSPRQGGGETQYF. Full variable domain (remainder filled in from reference TRBV9 and TRBJ2-5): DSGVTQTPKHLITATGQRVTLRCSPRSGDLSVYWYQQSLDQGLQFLIQYYNGEERAKGNILERFSAQQFPDLHSELNLSSLELGDSALYFCASSPRQGGGETQYFGPGTRLLVL.

This sequence joins TRBV11-3 and TRBJ1-2; D gene unclear. Germline assignment: CDR1 SGHNT and CDR2 YENEEA. Trimming shortened V by 5 bases and J by 4 bases, and 11 bases separated the two germline ends. The CDR3 runs to 13 residues. CDR3 DNA sequence: TGTGCCAGCAGCAGAGGGCTGGGCTATGGCTACACCTTC. Encoded protein: CASSRGLGYGYTF. Using reference TRBV11-3 and TRBJ1-2 for the parts outside the CDR3, the full variable domain is EAGVVQSPRYKIIEKKQPVAFWCNPISGHNTLYWYLQNLGQGPELLIRYENEEAVDDSQLPKDRFSAERLKGVDSTLKIQPAELGDSAVYLCASSRGLGYGYTFGSGTRLTVV.

The chain is built from TRBV5-1 and TRBJ1-1, with 10 bases matching TRBD1. Germline V lookup: CDR1 SGHRS, CDR2 YFSETQ. The J segment lost 4 bases and the V segment lost 4 bases, leaving 7 bases of the junction unmatched. CDR3 length equals 15 residues. The CDR3 DNA is TGCGCCAGCAGCACCCTGGACAGGGGGGGCACTGAAGCTTTCTTT. Translation gives CASSTLDRGGTEAFF.

This chain joins TRBV7-9 and TRBJ1-1, with a tentative D call TRBD1 (5 bases). Germline CDR1 is SEHNR and CDR2 is FQNEAQ (reference sequence). V shed 6 bases and J shed 8 bases, with 13 bases lying between them. This CDR3 has 12 residues. The CDR3 DNA is TGTGCCAGCAGGGGGGAGGGAACCGAAGCTTTCTTT. This sequence encodes CASRGEGTEAFF.

This clone was observed a handful of times. The chain uses TRBV7-2 and TRBJ1-6, with TRBD1 matching 7 bases. The CDR3 consists of 15 residues. From germline, CDR1 is SGHTA and CDR2 FQGNSA. V shed 1 base, J shed 8 bases, and the junction held 5 bases outside the gene matches. CDR3: CASSLVGTEDSPLHF. The CDR3 bases are TGTGCCAGCAGCTTAGTCGGGACAGAGGATTCACCCCTCCACTTT.